Listed below are T cell receptor beta chains from one sample, sequenced in a study of control samples from healthy donors and cancer patients. The assay was immunoSEQ multiplex PCR, and TCRdb's table has in-frame clones only and misses some. The table lists approximately 87,000 clones, 93% of them singletons, with over 1% in the top ten. Sequencing was performed on PBMCs. These receptors came from a woman between 35 and 50 years old with lung cancer. The CDR3 runs from the conserved cysteine through the conserved F or W. Each record gives: J gene, D gene, clone size, V gene, CDR3 DNA, CDR3 protein. D genes are given only for firm matches. Size is omitted from some rows. Given values are once, few, many or a class for expanded clones.

TRBJ1-2	.	few	TRBV4-1	TGCGCCAGCAGCCAAGTCACCAGGGGAAATGGCTACACCTTC	CASSQVTRGNGYTF
TRBJ2-4	.	.	TRBV11-2	TGTGCCAGCAGCTTAGTCAGGGAATGGGACATTCAGTACTTC	CASSLVREWDIQYF
TRBJ1-5	.	.	TRBV5-6	TGTGCCAGCAGTGCGGCCGGGTTTGGCAATCAGCCCCAGCATTTT	CASSAAGFGNQPQHF
TRBJ2-1	.	.	TRBV21-1	TGTGCCAGCAGCAAGGCTACCCCGGGGAGCGGGGGGGAGAACAATGAGCAGTTCTTC	CASSKATPGSGGENNEQFF
TRBJ2-3	.	.	TRBV7-3	TGTGCCAGCAGCCCCACGCTGCAGGGGGGAGATACGCAGTATTTT	CASSPTLQGGDTQYF
TRBJ1-5	.	.	TRBV7-6	TGTGCCAGCTCCCTCGATGAGGGAAGCAATCAGCCCCAGCATTTT	CASSLDEGSNQPQHF
TRBJ1-4	TRBD1	once	TRBV5-1	TGCGCCAGCAGCTTAGGGGACAGGGTGATGCCTAATGAAAAACTGTTTTTT	CASSLGDRVMPNEKLFF
TRBJ2-3	.	.	TRBV5-4	TGTGCCAGCAGCTGGAGCACAGATACGCAGTATTTT	CASSWSTDTQYF
TRBJ1-6	.	.	TRBV6-5	TGTGCCAGCAGGGATGCGAGCTCCTATAATTCACCCCTCCACTTT	CASRDASSYNSPLHF
TRBJ1-4	.	.	TRBV7-2	TGTGCCAGCAGCTTGGATGGGGGTGATGAAAAACTGTTTTTT	CASSLDGGDEKLFF
TRBJ2-2	.	.	TRBV12-3/TRBV12-4	TGTGCCAGCAGTTTGGGGTCCGGGGAGCTGTTTTTT	CASSLGSGELFF
TRBJ1-5	.	.	TRBV19	TGTGCCAGTGCCCTGCACAGAGACTATAGCAATCAGCCCCAGCATTTT	CASALHRDYSNQPQHF
TRBJ1-2	.	.	TRBV7-9	TGTGCCAGCAGCTTAGCGGGGTCCGGTAAGGGCTACACCTTC	CASSLAGSGKGYTF
TRBJ1-3	TRBD1	.	TRBV25-1	TGTGCCAGCAGTGAAGGGGGGACAGGGATCGCGGGAGGAAACACCATATATTTT	CASSEGGTGIAGGNTIYF
TRBJ1-5	.	few	TRBV5-5	TGTGCCAGCAGCTTTAATAGGTGGGACGTTAGCAATCAGCCCCAGCATTTT	CASSFNRWDVSNQPQHF
TRBJ2-7	.	.	TRBV12-3/TRBV12-4	TGTGCCAGCAGTTTACGGCTGGCCTACGAGCAGTACTTC	CASSLRLAYEQYF
TRBJ1-6	TRBD1	.	TRBV2	TGTGCCAGCAGGACAGGGCGTCGGGGTTCACCCCTCCACTTT	CASRTGRRGSPLHF
TRBJ2-1	.	.	TRBV24-1	TGTGCCACCAGTGATGCAAGACTAACCGAGCAGTTCTTC	CATSDARLTEQFF
TRBJ2-5	.	.	TRBV6-6	TGTGCCAGCAGTTACATCCAGGTCCAAGAGACCCAGTACTTC	CASSYIQVQETQYF
TRBJ1-2	.	.	TRBV30	TGTGCCTGGGAGGGACCCTATGGCTACACCTTC	CAWEGPYGYTF
TRBJ1-1	.	.	TRBV30	TGTGCCTGGAGTAATCAGAACACTGAAGCTTTCTTT	CAWSNQNTEAFF
TRBJ1-2	TRBD1	.	TRBV28	TGTGCCAGCAGCCCCCAGGACAGGATTAACTATGGCTACACCTTC	CASSPQDRINYGYTF
TRBJ2-3	TRBD2	.	TRBV3-1/TRBV3-2	TGTGCCAGCAGCCACACGGTAGGGTCGTCGGGGGGGCAAGCGCAGTATTTT	CASSHTVGSSGGQAQYF
TRBJ2-1	TRBD1	.	TRBV7-6	TGTGCCAGCAGCTCGCCCCGGGACAGGGGGAGGTACAATGAGCAGTTCTTC	CASSSPRDRGRYNEQFF
TRBJ2-5	TRBD2	once	TRBV5-1	TGCGCCAGCAGCTTGGTGGCTAGCGGGGTCCAAGAGACCCAGTACTTC	CASSLVASGVQETQYF
TRBJ1-6	TRBD1	.	TRBV7-9	TGTGCCAGCAGCTTAAAGGGACAGCATAATTCACCCCTCCACTTT	CASSLKGQHNSPLHF
TRBJ1-2	TRBD1	.	TRBV7-8	TGTGCCAGCAGCACGTCTACAGGGGGCTCCTATGGCTACACCTTC	CASSTSTGGSYGYTF
TRBJ2-1	.	.	TRBV24-1	TGTGCCACCGGAAGAGCCCCATTCGAGGCGCAGTTCTTC	CATGRAPFEAQFF
TRBJ1-2	.	.	TRBV28	TGTGCCAGCAGAAGCTTCTATGGCTACACCTTC	CASRSFYGYTF
TRBJ1-4	.	.	TRBV5-1	TGCGCCAGCAGCTTGGAGGGCAGGGCTGCAACTAATGAAAAACTGTTTTTT	CASSLEGRAATNEKLFF
TRBJ2-7	.	.	TRBV19	TGTGCCAGTAGTCCCCCCCGAACCTACGAGCAGTACTTC	CASSPPRTYEQYF
TRBJ2-6	.	.	TRBV11-2	TGTGCCAGCAGCTTAGCCCGTCTCGACTCTGGGGCCAACGTCCTGACTTTC	CASSLARLDSGANVLTF
TRBJ1-5	.	.	TRBV10-1	TGCGCCAGCAGGGACATCAGGGCCTACCAGCCCCAGCATTTT	CASRDIRAYQPQHF
TRBJ2-4	TRBD1	.	TRBV6-4	TGTGCCAGCAGTGAGGCAGGGGGCAGTGGCGGCAAAAACATTCAGTACTTC	CASSEAGGSGGKNIQYF
TRBJ2-7	TRBD1	.	TRBV28	TGTGCCAGCACCAGGGACAGCTCCTACGAGCAGTACTTC	CASTRDSSYEQYF
TRBJ1-3	.	.	TRBV12-3/TRBV12-4	TGTGCCATAACAGGCCTCTCTGGAAACACCATATATTTT	CAITGLSGNTIYF
TRBJ2-1	.	.	TRBV19	TGTGCCAGTAGTACTAACCGAGCTTACAATGAGCAGTTCTTC	CASSTNRAYNEQFF
TRBJ1-2	TRBD1	.	TRBV5-1	TGCGCCAGCAGCACGGAGGACAGGGACTATGGCTACACCTTC	CASSTEDRDYGYTF
TRBJ1-1	TRBD1	.	TRBV15	TGTGCCACCAGTATCGACAGGGGAAGGACTGAAGCTTTCTTT	CATSIDRGRTEAFF
TRBJ2-1	.	.	TRBV15	TGTGCCACCAGTAATGGGGGGGCCGTATTGTGGAATGAGCAGTTCTTC	CATSNGGAVLWNEQFF
TRBJ2-2	TRBD2	.	TRBV3-1/TRBV3-2	TGTGCCAGCAGCAAAAGGGCGGGGGTAGGAACCGGGGAGCTGTTTTTT	CASSKRAGVGTGELFF
TRBJ2-5	.	.	TRBV7-8	TGTGCCAGCAGCTTCGCCACCCGGGGGCCCGGGCAGTACTTC	CASSFATRGPGQYF
TRBJ1-1	TRBD1	.	TRBV5-1	TGCGCCAGCAGCTTGGCCCCCGACAGGGACGGCACTGAAGCTTTCTTT	CASSLAPDRDGTEAFF
TRBJ2-3	TRBD1	.	TRBV19	TGTGCCAGTAAGGAGAGGGGGCGCACAGATACGCAGTATTTT	CASKERGRTDTQYF
TRBJ2-2	.	once	TRBV7-8	TGTGCCAGCAGCTTATATGCAGCGGGCACCGGGGAGCTGTTTTTT	CASSLYAAGTGELFF
TRBJ1-5	.	.	TRBV19	TGTGCCAGCCGGGAGGGAAGTCAGCCCCAGCATTTT	CASREGSQPQHF
TRBJ1-4	.	.	TRBV2	TGTGCCAGCAGTGAGTCGGCTGCAACTAATGAAAAACTGTTTTTT	CASSESAATNEKLFF
TRBJ2-3	.	once	TRBV19	TGTGCCAGTAGTACAGGGGCCCGCACAGATACGCAGTATTTT	CASSTGARTDTQYF
TRBJ2-3	.	.	TRBV5-1	TGCGCCAGCACCCACCAGGGTTCTGCGACAGATACGCAGTATTTT	CASTHQGSATDTQYF
TRBJ1-5	TRBD1	.	TRBV6-5	TGTGCCGGAGGGACAGGGGAGGATAGTCAGCCCCAGCATTTT	CAGGTGEDSQPQHF
TRBJ1-6	.	.	TRBV2	TGTGCCACCACACTAAGCTCCTATAATTCACCCCTCCACTTT	CATTLSSYNSPLHF
TRBJ1-4	TRBD1	.	TRBV7-9	TGTGCCAGCAGCTTAGAGGTTCCGGACAGGGCTGAAAAACTGTTTTTT	CASSLEVPDRAEKLFF
TRBJ2-7	.	.	TRBV11-3	TGTGCCAGCAGCCTGGGGGTTGCCCGCCTTTCGTACTTC	CASSLGVARLSYF